Only one count was recorded for the clone carrying this T cell receptor (beta chain). The antigen remains undetermined. TCRdb re-analysed the reads in MiXCR, keeping a single row per CDR3 protein. The sample shows 200,000 to 300,000 distinct CDR3 sequences, approximately 8.3% of them seen only once. This record belongs to a study of T cell repertoires in cytomegalovirus infection. Study context: TCR beta signatures that were public indicated CMV infection and matching HLA type.

This CDR3 has 14 amino acids. Germline assignment: CDR1 LNHNV and CDR2 YYDKDF (reference sequence). V gave up 0 bases and J gave up 8 bases, with 13 bases separating them. General study results and limits: HLA-C-restricted CMV clonotypes gave the most frequent clonotype in two of eight donors. The cumulative frequency of public TCR beta families identified carriers of CMV plus the relevant HLA.

Sample: PBMCs. The receptor's source is a human donor in good health (CMV status not recorded). Some clones in this sample may be carry-over from other donors' samples. The chain carries TRBV15 and TRBJ1-2, with D maybe TRBD1 (6 bases). CDR3 amino acids: CATSRDHRVLGYTF. CDR3 sequence (DNA): TGTGCCACCAGCAGAGATCACAGGGTATTGGGCTACACCTTC.